This T cell receptor beta chain is from a study of PD-L1 blockade in urothelial cancer. Whole-study context: Patients commenced atezolizumab around 2014, and it was given at 1,200 mg intravenously every 3 weeks.

CDR1 and CDR2 from the germline V gene are SGHKS and YYEKEE (reference sequence). This CDR3 contains 11 residues. V dropped 4 bases and J dropped 9 bases, with 10 bases sitting between them. Profiling relied on immunoSEQ multiplex PCR, and the TCRdb table lists in-frame clones only, not all of them. Of approximately 38,000 clones listed, approximately 90% were seen once; the top ten hold about 1.9%. This TCR was sampled from a man aged 60 to 69 with urothelial cancer. The sequenced sample was PBMCs, obtained around atezolizumab (anti-PD-L1) treatment. The gene calls are TRBV5-5 and TRBJ1-2; possible D gene TRBD1, 5 bases. The CDR3 DNA is TGTGCCAGCAGCAAACAGGAGAGCTACACCTTC. Translation gives CASSKQESYTF. Full variable domain (rest looked up from reference TRBV5-5 and TRBJ1-2): DAGVTQSPTHLIKTRGQQVTLRCSPISGHKSVSWYQQVLGQGPQFIFQYYEKEERGRGNFPDRFSARQFPNYSSELNVNALLLGDSALYLCASSKQESYTFGSGTRLTVV.